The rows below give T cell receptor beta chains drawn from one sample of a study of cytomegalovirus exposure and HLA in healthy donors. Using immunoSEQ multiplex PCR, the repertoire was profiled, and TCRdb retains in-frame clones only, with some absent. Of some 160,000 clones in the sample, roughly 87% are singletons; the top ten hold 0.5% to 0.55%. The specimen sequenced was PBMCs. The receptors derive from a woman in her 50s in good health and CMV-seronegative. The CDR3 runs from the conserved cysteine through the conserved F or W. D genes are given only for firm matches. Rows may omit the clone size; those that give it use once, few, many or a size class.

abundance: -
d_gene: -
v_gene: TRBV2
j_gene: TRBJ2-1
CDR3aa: CASGWGDEQFF
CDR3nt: TGTGCCAGCGGGTGGGGGGATGAGCAGTTCTTC

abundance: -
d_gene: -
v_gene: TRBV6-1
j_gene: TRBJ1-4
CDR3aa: CASSEIWGGILFF
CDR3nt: TGTGCCAGCAGTGAAATTTGGGGGGGGATACTGTTTTTT

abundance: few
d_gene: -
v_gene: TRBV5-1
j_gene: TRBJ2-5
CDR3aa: CASSSEDQETQYF
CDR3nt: TGCGCCAGCAGCTCCGAGGACCAAGAGACCCAGTACTTC

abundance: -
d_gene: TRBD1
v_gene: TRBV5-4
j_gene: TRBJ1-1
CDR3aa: CASSPNRGRMNTEAFF
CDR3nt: TGTGCCAGCAGCCCGAACAGGGGCCGGATGAACACTGAAGCTTTCTTT

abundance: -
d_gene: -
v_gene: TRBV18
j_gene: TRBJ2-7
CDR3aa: CASSPNYEQYF
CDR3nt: TGTGCCAGCTCCCCCAATTACGAGCAGTACTTC

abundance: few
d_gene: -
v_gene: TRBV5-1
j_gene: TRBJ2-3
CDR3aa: CASSEVGGGPSDTQYF
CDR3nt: TGCGCCAGCAGCGAAGTGGGGGGGGGCCCCTCAGATACGCAGTATTTT

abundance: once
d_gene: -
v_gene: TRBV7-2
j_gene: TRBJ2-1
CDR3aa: CASSLAVSSYNEQFF
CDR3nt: TGTGCCAGCAGCTTAGCGGTGAGCTCCTACAATGAGCAGTTCTTC

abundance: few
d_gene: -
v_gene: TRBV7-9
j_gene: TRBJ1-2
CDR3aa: CASSLGTLLYGYTF
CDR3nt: TGTGCCAGCAGCTTAGGAACTCTCCTCTATGGCTACACCTTC

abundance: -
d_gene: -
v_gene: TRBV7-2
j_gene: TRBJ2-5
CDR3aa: CASSLGGRKETQYF
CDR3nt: TGTGCCAGCAGCTTAGGCGGAAGGAAAGAGACCCAGTACTTC

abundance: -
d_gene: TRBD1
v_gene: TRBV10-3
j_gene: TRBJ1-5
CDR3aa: CAISRQGGSGNQPQHF
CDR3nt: TGTGCCATCAGTAGACAGGGGGGCTCGGGCAATCAGCCCCAGCATTTT

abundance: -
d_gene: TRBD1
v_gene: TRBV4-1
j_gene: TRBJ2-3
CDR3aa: CASSQEGQGLSTDTQYF
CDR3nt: TGCGCCAGCAGCCAAGAGGGACAGGGGCTTAGCACAGATACGCAGTATTTT

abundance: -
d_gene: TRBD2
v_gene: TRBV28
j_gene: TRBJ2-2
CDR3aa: CASSLGLAGEAVTGELFF
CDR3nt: TGTGCCAGCAGTTTAGGGCTAGCGGGGGAAGCCGTCACCGGGGAGCTGTTTTTT

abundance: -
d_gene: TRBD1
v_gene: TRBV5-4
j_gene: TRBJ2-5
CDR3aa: CASSSGQEQETQYF
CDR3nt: TGTGCCAGCAGCTCGGGACAGGAGCAAGAGACCCAGTACTTC

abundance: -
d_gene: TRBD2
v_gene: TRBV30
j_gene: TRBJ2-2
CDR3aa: CAARGLADYTGELFF
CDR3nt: TGTGCTGCCCGTGGACTAGCGGATTACACCGGGGAGCTGTTTTTT

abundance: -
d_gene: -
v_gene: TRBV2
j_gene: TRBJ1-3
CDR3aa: CASSGQDYSGNTIYF
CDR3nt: TGTGCCAGCAGTGGACAGGATTACTCTGGAAACACCATATATTTT

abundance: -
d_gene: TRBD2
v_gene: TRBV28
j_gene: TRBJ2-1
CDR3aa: CASSLAGGRYEQFF
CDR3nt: TGTGCCAGCAGTTTAGCGGGAGGGAGATATGAGCAGTTCTTC

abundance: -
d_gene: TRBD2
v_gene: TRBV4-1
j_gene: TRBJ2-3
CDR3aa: CASSPKGVAGGFTDTQYF
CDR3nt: TGCGCCAGCAGCCCAAAGGGGGTAGCGGGGGGGTTCACAGATACGCAGTATTTT

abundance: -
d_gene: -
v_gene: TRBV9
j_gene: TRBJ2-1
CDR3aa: CASSVGSRKGSEGYNEQFF
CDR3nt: TGTGCCAGCAGCGTAGGATCTAGGAAGGGTAGCGAGGGCTACAATGAGCAGTTCTTC

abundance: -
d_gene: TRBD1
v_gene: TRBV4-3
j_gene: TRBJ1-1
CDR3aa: CASSQDLGTGVSLMNTEAFF
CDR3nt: TGCGCCAGCAGCCAAGATTTGGGGACAGGGGTCTCCCTGATGAACACTGAAGCTTTCTTT

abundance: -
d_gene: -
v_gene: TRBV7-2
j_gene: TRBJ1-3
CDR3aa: CASSLPEAGNTIYF
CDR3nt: TGTGCCAGCAGCTTACCCGAGGCTGGAAACACCATATATTTT

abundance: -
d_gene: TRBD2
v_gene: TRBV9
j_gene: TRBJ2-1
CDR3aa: CASSAGLAGGYEQFF
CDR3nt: TGTGCCAGCAGCGCGGGACTAGCGGGGGGATATGAGCAGTTCTTC

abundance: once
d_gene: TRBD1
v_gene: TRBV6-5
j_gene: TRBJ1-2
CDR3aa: CASRPQGAINYGYTF
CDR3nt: TGTGCCAGCAGACCACAGGGGGCGATTAACTATGGCTACACCTTC

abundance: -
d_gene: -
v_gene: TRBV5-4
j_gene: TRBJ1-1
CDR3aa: CASSPAGNTEAFF
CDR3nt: TGTGCCAGCAGCCCGGCGGGGAACACTGAAGCTTTCTTT

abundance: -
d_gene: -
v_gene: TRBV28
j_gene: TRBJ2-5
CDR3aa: CASTREVWTDQQETQYF
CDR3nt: TGTGCCAGCACCCGAGAGGTTTGGACAGATCAACAAGAGACCCAGTACTTC

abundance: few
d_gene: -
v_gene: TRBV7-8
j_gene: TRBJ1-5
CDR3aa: CASSPDDHGYQPQHF
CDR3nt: TGTGCCAGCAGCCCAGATGACCACGGGTATCAGCCCCAGCATTTT

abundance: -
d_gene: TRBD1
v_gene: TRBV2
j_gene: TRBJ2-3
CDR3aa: CASSGGQGALDTQYF
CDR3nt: TGTGCCAGCAGTGGGGGACAGGGGGCATTGGATACGCAGTATTTT

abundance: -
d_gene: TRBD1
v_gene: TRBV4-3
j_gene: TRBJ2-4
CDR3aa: CASSPTPGQERGVQYF
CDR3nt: TGCGCCAGCAGCCCTACTCCGGGACAGGAGCGTGGGGTTCAGTACTTC

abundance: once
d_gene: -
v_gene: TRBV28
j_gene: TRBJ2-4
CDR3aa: CASLTVLAKNIQYF
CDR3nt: TGTGCCAGCCTGACAGTTCTAGCCAAAAACATTCAGTACTTC

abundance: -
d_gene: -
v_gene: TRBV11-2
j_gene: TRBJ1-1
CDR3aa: CASSFDRDEAFF
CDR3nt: TGTGCCAGCAGCTTCGACCGGGATGAAGCTTTCTTT

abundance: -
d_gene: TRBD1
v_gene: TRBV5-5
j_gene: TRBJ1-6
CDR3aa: CASSLLWTGPYNSPLHF
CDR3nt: TGTGCCAGCAGCTTGCTCTGGACAGGACCCTATAATTCACCCCTCCACTTT

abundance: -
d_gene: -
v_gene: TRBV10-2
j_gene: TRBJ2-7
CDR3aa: CASSGGSGWTFPYEQYF
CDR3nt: TGCGCCAGCAGTGGCGGCAGTGGTTGGACTTTCCCCTACGAGCAGTACTTC

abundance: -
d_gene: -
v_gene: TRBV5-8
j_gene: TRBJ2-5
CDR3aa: CASSLRHQETQYF
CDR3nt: TGTGCCAGCAGCTTGAGACATCAAGAGACCCAGTACTTC

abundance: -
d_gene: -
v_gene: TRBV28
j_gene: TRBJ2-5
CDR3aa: CASSLIKPRQGQETQYF
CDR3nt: TGTGCCAGCAGCCTCATCAAGCCCCGGCAGGGCCAAGAGACCCAGTACTTC

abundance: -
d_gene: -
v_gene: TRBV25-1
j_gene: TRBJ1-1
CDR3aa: CASSDRLDTEAFF
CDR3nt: TGTGCCAGCAGTGACAGACTCGACACTGAAGCTTTCTTT

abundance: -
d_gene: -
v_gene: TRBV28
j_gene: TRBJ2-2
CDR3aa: CASSDTGYGGELFF
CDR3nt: TGTGCCAGCAGTGACACAGGGTATGGCGGGGAGCTGTTTTTT

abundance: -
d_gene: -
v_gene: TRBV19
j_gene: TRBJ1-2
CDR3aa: CASILSRNHYGYTF
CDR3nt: TGTGCCAGTATCCTAAGCAGGAATCACTATGGCTACACCTTC

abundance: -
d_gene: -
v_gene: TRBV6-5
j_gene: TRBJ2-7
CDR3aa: CASSYSPTSSSYEQYF
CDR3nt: TGTGCCAGCAGTTACTCTCCGACTAGTAGCTCCTACGAGCAGTACTTC

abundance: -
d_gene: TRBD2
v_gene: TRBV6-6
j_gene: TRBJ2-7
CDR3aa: CASSAPGLAGSYEQYF
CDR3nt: TGTGCCAGCAGTGCCCCAGGACTAGCGGGGAGCTACGAGCAGTACTTC

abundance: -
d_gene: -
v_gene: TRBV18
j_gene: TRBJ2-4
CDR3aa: CASSQSEGTPLAKNIQYF
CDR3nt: TGTGCCAGCTCACAGAGTGAGGGGACTCCACTAGCCAAAAACATTCAGTACTTC

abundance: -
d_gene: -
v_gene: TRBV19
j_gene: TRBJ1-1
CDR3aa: CASITREAGNTEAFF
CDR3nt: TGTGCCAGTATCACGAGGGAGGCAGGCAACACTGAAGCTTTCTTT

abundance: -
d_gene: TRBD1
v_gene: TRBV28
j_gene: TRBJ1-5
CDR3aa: CASSRQGHNQPQHF
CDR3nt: TGTGCCAGCAGCCGACAGGGGCACAATCAGCCCCAGCATTTT

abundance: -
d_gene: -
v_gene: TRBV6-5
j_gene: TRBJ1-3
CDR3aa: CASSYSKGAGNTIYF
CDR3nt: TGTGCCAGCAGTTACTCGAAAGGAGCTGGAAACACCATATATTTT

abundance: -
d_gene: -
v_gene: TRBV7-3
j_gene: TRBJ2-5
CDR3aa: CASSSGIVGETQYF
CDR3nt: TGTGCCAGCAGCTCCGGGATTGTCGGGGAGACCCAGTACTTC

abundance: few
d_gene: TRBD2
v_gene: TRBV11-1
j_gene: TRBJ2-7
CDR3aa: CASSSNRRRLAGDYEQYF
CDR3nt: TGTGCCAGCAGCTCGAACCGCCGCAGACTAGCGGGAGACTACGAGCAGTACTTC

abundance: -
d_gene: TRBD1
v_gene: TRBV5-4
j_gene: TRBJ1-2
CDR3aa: CASSSPGQNYGYTF
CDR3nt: TGTGCCAGCAGCAGTCCGGGACAGAACTATGGCTACACCTTC

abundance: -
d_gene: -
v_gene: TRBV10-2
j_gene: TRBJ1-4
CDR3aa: CASSEGRIDEKLFF
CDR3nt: TGCGCCAGCAGTGAGGGGAGGATTGATGAAAAACTGTTTTTT

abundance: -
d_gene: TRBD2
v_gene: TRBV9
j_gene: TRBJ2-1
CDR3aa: CASSVSSGTFYNEQFF
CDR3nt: TGTGCCAGCAGCGTAAGTAGCGGGACATTTTACAATGAGCAGTTCTTC